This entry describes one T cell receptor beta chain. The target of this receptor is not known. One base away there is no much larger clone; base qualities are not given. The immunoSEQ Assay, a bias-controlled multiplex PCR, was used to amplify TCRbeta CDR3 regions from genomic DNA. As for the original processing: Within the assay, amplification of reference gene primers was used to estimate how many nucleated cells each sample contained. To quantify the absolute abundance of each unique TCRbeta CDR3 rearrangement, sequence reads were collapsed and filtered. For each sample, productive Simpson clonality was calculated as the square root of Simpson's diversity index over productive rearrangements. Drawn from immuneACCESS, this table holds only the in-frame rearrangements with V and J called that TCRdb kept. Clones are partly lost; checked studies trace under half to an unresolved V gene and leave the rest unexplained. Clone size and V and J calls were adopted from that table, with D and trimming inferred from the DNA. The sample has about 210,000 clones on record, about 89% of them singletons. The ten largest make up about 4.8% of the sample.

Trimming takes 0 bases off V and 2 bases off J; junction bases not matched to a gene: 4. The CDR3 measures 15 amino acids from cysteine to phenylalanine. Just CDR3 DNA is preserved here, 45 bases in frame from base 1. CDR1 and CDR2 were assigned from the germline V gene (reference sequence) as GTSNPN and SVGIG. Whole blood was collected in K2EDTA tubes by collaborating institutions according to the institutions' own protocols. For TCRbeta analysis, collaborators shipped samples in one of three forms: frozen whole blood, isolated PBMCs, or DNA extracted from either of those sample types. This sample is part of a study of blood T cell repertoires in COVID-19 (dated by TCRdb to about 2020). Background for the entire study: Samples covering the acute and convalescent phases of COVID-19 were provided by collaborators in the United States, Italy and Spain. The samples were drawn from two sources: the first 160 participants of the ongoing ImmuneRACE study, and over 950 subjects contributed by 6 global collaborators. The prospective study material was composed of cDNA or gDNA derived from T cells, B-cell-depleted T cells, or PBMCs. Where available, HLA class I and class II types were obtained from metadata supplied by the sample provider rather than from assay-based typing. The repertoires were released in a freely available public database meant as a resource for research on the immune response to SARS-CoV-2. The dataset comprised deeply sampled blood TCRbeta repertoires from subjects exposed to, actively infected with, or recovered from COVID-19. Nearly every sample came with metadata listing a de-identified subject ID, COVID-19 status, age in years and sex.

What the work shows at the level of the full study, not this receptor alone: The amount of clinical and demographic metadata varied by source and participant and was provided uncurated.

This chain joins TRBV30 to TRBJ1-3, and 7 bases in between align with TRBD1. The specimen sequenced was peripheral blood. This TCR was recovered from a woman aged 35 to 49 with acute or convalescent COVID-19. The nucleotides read TGTGCCTGGAGTGTAGGTGGGACAGCTGGAAACACCATATATTTT. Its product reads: CAWSVGGTAGNTIYF. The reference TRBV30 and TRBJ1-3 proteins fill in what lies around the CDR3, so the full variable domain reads SQTIHQWPATLVQPVGSPLSLECTVEGTSNPNLYWYRQAAGRGLQLLFYSVGIGQISSEVPQNLSASRPQDRQFILSSKKLLLSDSGFYLCAWSVGGTAGNTIYFGEGSWLTVV.